This T cell receptor beta chain was observed in a study of shared clonotypes between healthy human individuals. General study points: About 5% of naive CD4 clonotypes were shared across several donors. Shared clonotypes across all four donors exceeded non-shared ones in generation probability.

CD45RO-negative, CCR7-positively selected cells formed the naive CD8 fraction, excluding terminally differentiated effector memory CD45RA+ cells. On this clone: The target antigen is unknown.

Deep was the level used in running the assay. Profiled with immunoSEQ multiplex PCR; TCRdb holds only in-frame clones, not every one. The table includes about 2.1 million clones, 93% detected once. CDR1 and CDR2 from the germline V gene are SGDLS and YYNGEE. Trimming shortened V by 1 base and J by 4 bases, and 9 bases separated the two germline ends. The CDR3 spans 13 residues. The sequenced sample was naive CD8+ T cells from PBMCs. The receptor comes from a young man in good health. Some clones in this sample may be carry-over from other donors' samples. V usage is TRBV9 and J usage is TRBJ2-7; no firm D call. In DNA form, the CDR3 reads TGTGCCAGCAGCGTATATACTGGGTACGAGCAGTACTTC. This translates into CASSVYTGYEQYF.